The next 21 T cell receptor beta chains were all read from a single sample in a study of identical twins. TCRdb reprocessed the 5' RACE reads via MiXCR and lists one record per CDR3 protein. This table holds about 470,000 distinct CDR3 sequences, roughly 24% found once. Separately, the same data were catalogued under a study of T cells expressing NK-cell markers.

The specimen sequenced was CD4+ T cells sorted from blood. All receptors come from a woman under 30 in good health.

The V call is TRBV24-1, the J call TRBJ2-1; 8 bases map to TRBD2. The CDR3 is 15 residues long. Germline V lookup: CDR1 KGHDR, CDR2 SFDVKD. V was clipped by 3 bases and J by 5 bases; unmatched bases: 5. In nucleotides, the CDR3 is TGTGCCACCAGTGATCCCCGGGGGGGAGACAATGAGCAGTTCTTC. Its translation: CATSDPRGGDNEQFF.

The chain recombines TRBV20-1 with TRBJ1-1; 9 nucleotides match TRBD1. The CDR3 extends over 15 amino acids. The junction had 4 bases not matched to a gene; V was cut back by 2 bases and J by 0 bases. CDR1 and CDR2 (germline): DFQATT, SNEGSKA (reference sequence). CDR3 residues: CSARPTGGLNTEAFF. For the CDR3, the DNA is TGCAGTGCTAGACCGACAGGGGGTTTGAACACTGAAGCTTTCTTT.

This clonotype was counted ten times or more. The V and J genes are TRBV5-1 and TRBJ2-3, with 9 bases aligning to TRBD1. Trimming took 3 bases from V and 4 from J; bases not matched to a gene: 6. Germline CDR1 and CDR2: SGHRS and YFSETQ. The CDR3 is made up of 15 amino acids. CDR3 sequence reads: CASSSTGGEADTQYF. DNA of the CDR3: TGCGCCAGCAGCTCGACAGGGGGAGAGGCAGATACGCAGTATTTT.

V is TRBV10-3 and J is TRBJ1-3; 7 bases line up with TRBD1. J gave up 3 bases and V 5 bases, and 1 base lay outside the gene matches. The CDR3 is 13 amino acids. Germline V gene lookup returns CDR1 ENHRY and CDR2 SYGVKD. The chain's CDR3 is CAISTGVGNTIYF. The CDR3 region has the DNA TGTGCCATCAGTACAGGGGTTGGAAACACCATATATTTT.

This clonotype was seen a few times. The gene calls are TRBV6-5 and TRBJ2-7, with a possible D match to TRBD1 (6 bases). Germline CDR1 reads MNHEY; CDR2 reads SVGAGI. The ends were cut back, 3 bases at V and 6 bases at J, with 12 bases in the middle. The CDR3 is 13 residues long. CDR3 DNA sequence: TGTGCCAGCAGTTATACAGGGAGAGGCGAGCAGTACTTC. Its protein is CASSYTGRGEQYF.

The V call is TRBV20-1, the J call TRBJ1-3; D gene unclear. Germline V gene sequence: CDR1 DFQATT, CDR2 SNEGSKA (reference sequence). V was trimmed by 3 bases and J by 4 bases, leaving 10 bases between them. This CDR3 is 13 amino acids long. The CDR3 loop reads CSASGGRGNTIYF. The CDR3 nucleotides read TGCAGTGCTAGTGGTGGCAGGGGAAACACCATATATTTT.

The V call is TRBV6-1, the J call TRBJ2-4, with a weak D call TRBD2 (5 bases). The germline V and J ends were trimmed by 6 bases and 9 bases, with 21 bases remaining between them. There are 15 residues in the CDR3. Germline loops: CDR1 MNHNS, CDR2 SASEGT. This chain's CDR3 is CASSRGTPLVAIQYF. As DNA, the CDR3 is TGTGCCAGCAGCCGGGGAACCCCCCTTGTGGCCATTCAGTACTTC.

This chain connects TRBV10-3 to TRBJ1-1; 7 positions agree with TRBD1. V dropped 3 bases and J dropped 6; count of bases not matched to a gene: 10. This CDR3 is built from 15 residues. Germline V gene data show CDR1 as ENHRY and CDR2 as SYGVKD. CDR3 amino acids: CAISDPRTGLAEAFF. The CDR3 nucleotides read TGTGCCATCAGTGACCCTAGGACAGGATTGGCTGAAGCTTTCTTT.

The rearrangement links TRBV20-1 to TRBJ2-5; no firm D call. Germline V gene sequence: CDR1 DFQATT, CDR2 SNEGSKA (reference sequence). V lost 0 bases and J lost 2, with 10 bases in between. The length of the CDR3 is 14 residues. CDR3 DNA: TGCAGTGCTAGAGATGTCCTCAAACAAGAGACCCAGTACTTC. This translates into CSARDVLKQETQYF.

CDR3 sequence (DNA): TGTGCCAGCATGAGGGACAGGGGATACACCGGGGAGCTGTTTTTT. Encoded protein: CASMRDRGYTGELFF. The rearrangement links TRBV2 to TRBJ2-2; 10 bases are shared with TRBD1. Unmatched junction bases numbered 5, after V lost 7 bases and J lost 3 bases. The CDR3 has 15 amino acids. Germline V lookup: CDR1 SNHLY, CDR2 FYNNEI. The variable domain in full, completed from reference TRBV2 and TRBJ2-2, reads EPEVTQTPSHQVTQMGQEVILRCVPISNHLYFYWYRQILGQKVEFLVSFYNNEISEKSEIFDDQFSVERPDGSNFTLKIRSTKLEDSAMYFCASMRDRGYTGELFFGEGSRLTVL.

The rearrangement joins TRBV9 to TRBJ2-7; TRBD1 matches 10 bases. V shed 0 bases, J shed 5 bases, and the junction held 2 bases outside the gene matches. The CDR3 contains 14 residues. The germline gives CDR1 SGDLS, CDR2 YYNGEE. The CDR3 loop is CASSVEGQGNEQYF. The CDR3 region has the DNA TGTGCCAGCAGCGTAGAGGGACAGGGGAACGAGCAGTACTTC. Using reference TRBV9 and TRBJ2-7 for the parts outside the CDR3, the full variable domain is DSGVTQTPKHLITATGQRVTLRCSPRSGDLSVYWYQQSLDQGLQFLIQYYNGEERAKGNILERFSAQQFPDLHSELNLSSLELGDSALYFCASSVEGQGNEQYFGPGTRLTVT.

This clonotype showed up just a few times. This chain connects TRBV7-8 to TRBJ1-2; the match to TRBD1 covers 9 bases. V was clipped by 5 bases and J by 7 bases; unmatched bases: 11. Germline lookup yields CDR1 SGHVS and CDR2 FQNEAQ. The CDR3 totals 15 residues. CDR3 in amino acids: CASSATGQGMGGYTF. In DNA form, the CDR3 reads TGTGCCAGCAGCGCAACGGGACAGGGAATGGGTGGCTACACCTTC.

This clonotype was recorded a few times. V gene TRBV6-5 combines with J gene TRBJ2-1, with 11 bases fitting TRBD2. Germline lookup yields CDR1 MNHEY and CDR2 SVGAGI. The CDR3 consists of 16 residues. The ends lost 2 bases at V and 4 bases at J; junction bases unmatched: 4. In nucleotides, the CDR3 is TGTGCCAGCAGTTACCCAAGGACTAGCGGGTACAATGAGCAGTTCTTC. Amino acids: CASSYPRTSGYNEQFF.

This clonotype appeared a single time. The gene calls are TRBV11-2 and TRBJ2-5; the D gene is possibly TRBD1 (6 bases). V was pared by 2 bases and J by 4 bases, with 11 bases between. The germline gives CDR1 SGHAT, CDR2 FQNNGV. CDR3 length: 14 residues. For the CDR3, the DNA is TGTGCCAGCAGCTTAAGCCAGGACAGAGAGACCCAGTACTTC. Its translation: CASSLSQDRETQYF.

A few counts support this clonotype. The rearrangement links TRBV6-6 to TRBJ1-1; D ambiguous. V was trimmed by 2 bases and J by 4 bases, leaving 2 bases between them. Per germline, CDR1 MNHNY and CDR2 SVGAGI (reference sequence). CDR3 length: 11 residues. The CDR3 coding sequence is TGTGCCAGCAGTTACACCACTGAAGCTTTCTTT. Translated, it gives CASSYTTEAFF.

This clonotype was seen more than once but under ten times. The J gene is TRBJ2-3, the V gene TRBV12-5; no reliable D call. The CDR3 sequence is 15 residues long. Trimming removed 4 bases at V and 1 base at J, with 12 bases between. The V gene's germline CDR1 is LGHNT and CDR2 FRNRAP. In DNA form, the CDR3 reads TGTGCTAGTGGTTCATTAGGTGAGGGCACAGATACGCAGTATTTT. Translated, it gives CASGSLGEGTDTQYF.

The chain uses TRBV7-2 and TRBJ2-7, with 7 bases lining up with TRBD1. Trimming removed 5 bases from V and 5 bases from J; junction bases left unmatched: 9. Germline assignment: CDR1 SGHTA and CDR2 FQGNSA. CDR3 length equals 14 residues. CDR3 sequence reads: CASSRYRGRNEQYF. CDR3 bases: TGTGCCAGCAGCAGATATAGGGGGCGGAACGAGCAGTACTTC.

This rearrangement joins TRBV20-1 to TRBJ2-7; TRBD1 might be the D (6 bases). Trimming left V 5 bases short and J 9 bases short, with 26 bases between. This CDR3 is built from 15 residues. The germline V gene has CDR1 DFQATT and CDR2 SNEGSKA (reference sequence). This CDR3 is CSAGRKVGGPAGQYF. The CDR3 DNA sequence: TGCAGTGCTGGCCGGAAGGTAGGGGGTCCCGCCGGGCAGTACTTC.

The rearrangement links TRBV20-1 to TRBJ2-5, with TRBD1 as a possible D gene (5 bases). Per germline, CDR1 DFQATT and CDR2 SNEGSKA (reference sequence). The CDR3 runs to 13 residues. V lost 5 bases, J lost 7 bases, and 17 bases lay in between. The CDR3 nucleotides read TGCAGTGCTGCCTCAGGGTCTCAAACGACCCAGTACTTC. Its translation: CSAASGSQTTQYF.

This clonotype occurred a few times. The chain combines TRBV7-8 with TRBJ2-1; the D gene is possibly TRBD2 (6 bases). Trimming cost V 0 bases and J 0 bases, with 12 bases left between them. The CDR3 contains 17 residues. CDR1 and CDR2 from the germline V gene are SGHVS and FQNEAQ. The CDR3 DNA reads TGTGCCAGCAGCTTAGCCTACTTGCGGGACTCCTACAATGAGCAGTTCTTC. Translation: CASSLAYLRDSYNEQFF.

The CDR3 sequence: CASSLWQAYEQYF. The CDR3 DNA reads TGTGCCAGCAGCTTGTGGCAGGCATACGAGCAGTACTTC. The chain carries TRBV5-6 and TRBJ2-7, with D hard to call. V lost 1 base and J lost 4, with 9 bases in between. The CDR3 runs 13 residues. The germline V gene has CDR1 SGHDT and CDR2 YYEEEE.